The source of this TCR beta chain is a study of immune reconstitution after stem cell transplant in scleroderma (dated by TCRdb to 2016 to 2017). By how much of the sample it makes up, this clonotype is medium-sized (0.01 to 0.1%). Its antigen remains undetermined. Base qualities are not provided; no much larger clone lies one nucleotide away. CDR1 and CDR2, looked up from the germline V gene, are SGHNT and YENEEA. V drops 8 bases and J drops 4 bases, leaving 12 bases in between. The CDR3 goes from the cysteine to the phenylalanine over 13 residues. Solely the CDR3 DNA is kept, with 39 bases framed from the first base. The library was built by means of RT-PCR. Instrument used: Illumina MiSeq. Using fastp trimming at Q25 and MiXCR clonotype assembly, TCRdb reanalyzed the public sequencing data and kept in-frame beta chains. When rows share a CDR3 protein, they turn into one entry using the most common DNA and genes. This sample has about 730 distinct CDR3 sequences in its table, and 8.5% of those were observed once. The top ten clonotypes cover roughly 36% of the sample.

The V gene is TRBV11-3 and the J gene is TRBJ2-1; the D assignment is uncertain and may be TRBD1 or TRBD2, with 5 bases supporting each. Specimen collection occurred before or after autologous hematopoietic stem cell transplantation (not recorded which). This sequence originates from a male donor with systemic sclerosis. The CDR3 has the sequence CASHRWGYNEQFF. In nucleotides, the sequence is TGTGCCAGCCACCGTTGGGGGTACAATGAGCAGTTCTTC.